Presented here are 5 T cell receptor beta chains from one specimen sequenced in a study of lymphopenia after photon versus proton radiotherapy (dated by TCRdb to the late 2010s). The library was made by the immunoSEQ multiplex PCR assay. TCRdb mirrors the immuneACCESS table, restricted to in-frame sequences. Some clones are absent from its copies; in checked studies, under half trace to an unresolved V gene, and the reason for the others is unknown. The sample table holds more than 50,000 clones, of which over 70% were seen once. The leading ten clones occupy 29% of the sample. Source: peripheral blood, taken from a patient treated with photon-based radiotherapy. These receptors all come from a man aged 50 to 60 with gastric cancer.

The chain couples TRBV5-6 to TRBJ1-6; the D is unclear. Germline-derived CDR1 and CDR2 are SGHDT and YYEEEE. The CDR3 covers 14 residues. Between the trimmed V and J ends, which lost 1 base and 7 bases, there was a span of 9 bases. CDR3 residues: CASSLPGSNSPLHF. The CDR3 DNA reads as TGTGCCAGCAGCTTGCCAGGCTCAAATTCACCCCTCCACTTT.

This sequence joins TRBV5-1 and TRBJ2-3; 13 bases agree with TRBD2. The V gene's germline CDR1 is SGHRS and CDR2 YFSETQ. V trimming: 4 bases; J trimming: 0 bases; junction bases outside the gene matches: 5. The CDR3 contains 17 residues. The CDR3 DNA follows: TGCGCCAGCAGCCCGGGGACTAGCGGGGCTAGCACAGATACGCAGTATTTT. Translating gives CASSPGTSGASTDTQYF.

The chain recombines TRBV27 with TRBJ2-2, with 14 bases lining up with TRBD2. Germline V gene lookup returns CDR1 MNHEY and CDR2 SMNVEV (reference sequence). The length of the CDR3 is 19 residues. V dropped 1 base and J dropped 0; count of bases not matched to a gene: 4. In DNA form, the CDR3 reads TGTGCCAGCAGTTTATGGGGACTAGCGGGAGCAGCGAACACCGGGGAGCTGTTTTTT. Translating it yields CASSLWGLAGAANTGELFF.

CDR3: CASSQELFPGTDTQYF. CDR3 coding DNA: TGTGCCAGCAGCCAAGAATTGTTTCCAGGCACAGATACGCAGTATTTT. The chain links TRBV4-2 to TRBJ2-3; no definite D call. V was clipped by 0 bases and J by 1 base, with 11 bases between them. Germline CDR1 is LGHNA and CDR2 is YNFKEQ. This CDR3 has 16 amino acids.

The chain employs TRBV5-1 and TRBJ1-4; weak D call: TRBD1 (6 bases). CDR1 and CDR2 (germline): SGHRS, YFSETQ. Trimming took off 2 bases at V and 0 bases at J, with 11 bases between the two ends. The length of the CDR3 is 16 residues. The DNA of the CDR3 is TGCGCCAGCAGCTTACGGACAGCTTCAACTAATGAAAAACTGTTTTTT. Its translation: CASSLRTASTNEKLFF.